The 28 T cell receptor beta chains given below trace back to one sample, sequenced in a study of blood T cell repertoires in COVID-19. Clones were sequenced by immunoSEQ multiplex PCR, and TCRdb holds only the in-frame ones, with some missing. In the table there are around 200,000 clones, 86% of which are singletons. The sequenced sample was PBMCs or T cells enriched from blood (not recorded which). These receptor sequences come from a middle-aged man with acute COVID-19.

This rearrangement joins TRBV24-1 to TRBJ2-7; tentative D call: TRBD1 (6 bases). CDR1 KGHDR and CDR2 SFDVKD come from the germline V gene. There are 15 residues in the CDR3. With 2 bases removed from V and 2 bases from J, the gap between germline ends came to 12 bases. CDR3 residues: CATSDSRDTTYEQYF. CDR3 sequence (DNA): TGTGCCACCAGTGATTCCCGGGACACAACCTACGAGCAGTACTTC.

CDR3 sequence (DNA): TGTGCCAGCAGCGTATCTCAACTCAACAATGAGCAGTTCTTC. Translated: CASSVSQLNNEQFF. The V call is TRBV9, the J call TRBJ2-1; no clear D. Germline V gene sequence: CDR1 SGDLS, CDR2 YYNGEE. V was pared by 1 base and J by 5 bases, with 10 bases between. This CDR3 is built from 14 residues.

This clone came up once. The chain carries TRBV4-2 and TRBJ1-3; unclear D gene. V lost 0 bases and J lost 2, with 8 bases in between. CDR1 and CDR2 from the germline V gene are LGHNA and YNFKEQ. This CDR3 region has 15 residues. The CDR3 spells CASSQDWATGNTIYF. CDR3 nucleotides: TGTGCCAGCAGCCAAGATTGGGCTACTGGAAACACCATATATTTT.

V and J are TRBV7-2 and TRBJ1-1; possible D gene TRBD1, 5 bases. V was cut by 6 bases and J by 2 bases, with 19 bases left in between. The length of the CDR3 is 16 residues. In germline, CDR1 is SGHTA, CDR2 FQGNSA. The CDR3 here is CASSPWGGPLNTEAFF. CDR3 coding DNA: TGTGCCAGCAGTCCTTGGGGCGGACCCTTAAACACTGAAGCTTTCTTT.

This rearrangement joins TRBV28 to TRBJ1-5; D call uncertain. This CDR3 region has 15 residues. V gave up 6 bases and J gave up 6 bases, with 18 bases separating them. Germline-derived CDR1 and CDR2 are MDHEN and SYDVKM. This CDR3 is CASSLVSGEFQPQHF. In DNA form, the CDR3 reads TGTGCCAGCAGCCTGGTTTCCGGGGAATTTCAGCCCCAGCATTTT.

This sequence joins TRBV6-5 and TRBJ1-2; TRBD1 might be the D (5 bases). The ends were cut back, 7 bases at V and 3 bases at J, with 18 bases in the middle. Germline V gene data show CDR1 as MNHEY and CDR2 as SVGAGI. This CDR3 has 15 amino acids. The CDR3 sequence is CASTSKGELYYGYTF. The DNA for the CDR3 is TGTGCCAGCACCTCAAAAGGGGAATTATACTATGGCTACACCTTC.

The chain recombines TRBV3-1 (or the pseudogene TRBV3-2) with TRBJ2-5, with 10 bases fitting TRBD2. The CDR3 totals 14 residues. The junction had 5 bases not matched to a gene; V was cut back by 5 bases and J by 5 bases. Per the germline V gene, CDR1 is LGHDT and CDR2 is YNNKEL (reference sequence). The CDR3 DNA sequence: TGTGCCAGCAGCTCGACTAGCGGGCAGGAGACCCAGTACTTC. It encodes CASSSTSGQETQYF.

V and J are TRBV19 and TRBJ1-3; D remains unclear. The ends were cut back, 3 bases at V and 3 bases at J, with 12 bases in the middle. The CDR3 spans 15 residues. Germline V gives CDR1 LNHDA, CDR2 SQIVND (reference sequence). CDR3 sequence reads: CASSMGTGIGNTIYF. In nucleotides, the CDR3 is TGTGCCAGTAGTATGGGCACGGGAATTGGAAACACCATATATTTT.

The chain employs TRBV29-1 and TRBJ1-2; 10 bases are shared with TRBD1. V was pared by 7 bases and J by 6 bases, with 8 bases of the junction left unmatched. CDR1 and CDR2 from the germline V gene are SQVTM and ANQGSEA. The CDR3 runs 13 residues. This CDR3 is CSGDGTGVDGYTF. The CDR3 DNA follows: TGCAGCGGAGACGGGACAGGGGTGGATGGCTACACCTTC.

The chain combines TRBV28 with TRBJ1-1; D is unclear. V was pared by 5 bases and J by 1 base, with 8 bases between. The CDR3 covers 13 residues. Germline V gene sequence: CDR1 MDHEN, CDR2 SYDVKM. The CDR3 nucleotides are TGTGCCAGCAGTCCAGGCAGGAACACTGAAGCTTTCTTT. Its translation: CASSPGRNTEAFF.

The chain has TRBV3-1 (or the pseudogene TRBV3-2) and TRBJ1-2; 7 positions agree with TRBD1. V lost 2 bases, J lost 5 bases, and 8 bases stayed unmatched. Germline V gene lookup returns CDR1 LGHDT and CDR2 YNNKEL (reference sequence). The CDR3 spans 15 residues. The CDR3 loop reads CASSQNDRADYGYTF. CDR3 coding DNA: TGTGCCAGCAGCCAAAACGACAGGGCCGATTATGGCTACACCTTC.

The rearrangement links TRBV9 to TRBJ1-2, with no clear D. Germline V gene data show CDR1 as SGDLS and CDR2 as YYNGEE. The CDR3 is 13 amino acids. V was shortened by 0 bases and J by 4 bases, with 7 bases between the two germline ends. The CDR3 sequence is CASSVADTYGYTF. CDR3 bases: TGTGCCAGCAGCGTAGCAGACACCTATGGCTACACCTTC.

This chain uses TRBV11-2 with TRBJ2-7; D gene unclear. CDR3 size: 16 residues. The germline V gene has CDR1 SGHAT and CDR2 FQNNGV. V was cut by 7 bases and J by 0 bases, with 19 bases left in between. The CDR3 nucleotides read TGTGCCAGCACCCGAAGTGGCGTATCTAGCTCCTACGAGCAGTACTTC. Its translation is CASTRSGVSSSYEQYF.

The table lists this clone with a count of one. The V gene is TRBV5-1, the J gene TRBJ2-7, with D possibly matching TRBD2 (6 bases). Trimming shortened V by 5 bases and J by 3 bases, and 15 bases separated the two germline ends. Per the germline V gene, CDR1 is SGHRS and CDR2 is YFSETQ. This CDR3 region has 14 residues. The CDR3 region is CASSYGSVNYEQYF. The CDR3 region has the DNA TGCGCCAGCAGTTACGGGAGCGTTAACTACGAGCAGTACTTC.

This CDR3 reads CSVTGERGANVLTF. CDR3 DNA: TGCAGCGTGACTGGTGAGCGGGGGGCCAACGTCCTGACTTTC. This chain uses TRBV29-1 with TRBJ2-6; a weak D match, TRBD2 (5 bases). Between the trimmed V and J ends, which lost 6 bases and 4 bases, there was a span of 13 bases. CDR3 length: 14 amino acids. The germline V gene has CDR1 SQVTM and CDR2 ANQGSEA.

The chain carries TRBV9 and TRBJ2-5; the match to TRBD2 covers 9 bases. The CDR3 runs 15 residues. With 0 bases clipped from V and 5 bases from J, the junction kept 5 bases outside the gene matches. Per germline, CDR1 SGDLS and CDR2 YYNGEE. The CDR3 region is CASSVDVAGAETQYF. The CDR3 DNA reads as TGTGCCAGCAGCGTAGACGTAGCGGGGGCGGAGACCCAGTACTTC.

As concerns this clone: This specimen includes other DNA sequences encoding the same CDR3. V and J are TRBV7-9 and TRBJ2-3, with 9 bases aligning to TRBD2. V was pared by 1 base and J by 1 base, with 0 bases of the junction left unmatched. The CDR3 has 15 amino acids. The germline gives CDR1 SEHNR, CDR2 FQNEAQ (reference sequence). The CDR3 coding sequence is TGTGCCAGCAGCTTAGGACTAGCGGGCACAGATACGCAGTATTTT. Protein product: CASSLGLAGTDTQYF.

This rearrangement joins TRBV7-3 to TRBJ2-2, with D possibly matching TRBD2 (6 bases). This CDR3 has 13 amino acids. Trimming pared 5 bases from V and 4 bases from J, leaving 8 bases between. The germline gives CDR1 SGHTA, CDR2 FQGTGA. The CDR3 protein is CASSRLVTGELFF. The CDR3 DNA sequence: TGTGCCAGCAGCCGACTAGTCACCGGGGAGCTGTTTTTT.

This chain joins TRBV6-5 and TRBJ1-2; D ambiguous. CDR1 is MNHEY, CDR2 SVGAGI, per germline. The CDR3 spans 14 residues. With 4 bases removed from V and 4 bases from J, the gap between germline ends came to 13 bases. The CDR3: CASSLERRSYGYTF. DNA of the CDR3: TGTGCCAGCAGTTTGGAAAGAAGGAGCTATGGCTACACCTTC.

V is TRBV21-1 and J is TRBJ1-2; the table's D call TRBD1 went unverified against the DNA. TRBV21-1 is a listed pseudogene. The CDR3 sequence is 16 residues long. CDR3 sequence (DNA): TGTGCCAGCAGCAAAGATTCGCCAGTGTCCCTCTATGGCTACACCTTC. As protein: CASSKDSPVSLYGYTF.

The rearrangement joins TRBV20-1 to TRBJ2-7; tentatively, D is TRBD1 (6 bases). V was pared by 5 bases and J by 5 bases, with 10 bases between. Germline CDR1 and CDR2: DFQATT and SNEGSKA (reference sequence). CDR3 size: 11 residues. The CDR3 nucleotides read TGCAGTGCTTATACAGGGCACGAGCAGTACTTC. It codes for CSAYTGHEQYF.

This chain connects TRBV28 to TRBJ2-1, with 7 bases that match TRBD1. CDR1 and CDR2 (germline): MDHEN, SYDVKM. CDR3 length: 14 amino acids. V lost 1 base to trimming and J lost 12 bases; unmatched junction nucleotides: 9. The CDR3 bases are TGTGCCAGCAGTTTATTTTTGGGTCGGACAGGGCAGTTCTTC. It codes for CASSLFLGRTGQFF.

The chain joins TRBV11-2 to TRBJ2-3; 10 bases are a match to TRBD2. V lost 5 bases to trimming and J lost 6 bases; unmatched junction nucleotides: 8. The CDR3 covers 15 residues. In germline, CDR1 is SGHAT, CDR2 FQNNGV. In DNA form, the CDR3 reads TGTGCCAGCAGCCCCCGGACTAGCGGAGGGGATACGCAGTATTTT. Its translation: CASSPRTSGGDTQYF.

The rearrangement links TRBV27 to TRBJ1-2; D gene ambiguous. The V end was cut by 2 bases, the J end by 3 bases, with 13 bases between. The CDR3 contains 15 residues. Germline assignment: CDR1 MNHEY and CDR2 SMNVEV (reference sequence). The chain's CDR3 is CASSLSRRADYGYTF. CDR3 nucleotides: TGTGCCAGCAGTTTAAGTCGGAGGGCAGACTATGGCTACACCTTC.

The rearrangement joins TRBV29-1 to TRBJ1-1, with D maybe TRBD1 (5 bases). The CDR3 is 12 residues long. Trimming took off 2 bases at V and 3 bases at J, with 7 bases between the two ends. In germline, CDR1 is SQVTM, CDR2 ANQGSEA. The CDR3 DNA sequence: TGCAGCGTTGAATCCAGGGACACTGAAGCTTTCTTT. Encoded protein: CSVESRDTEAFF.

The chain employs TRBV2 and TRBJ1-2; the D gene is possibly TRBD1 (6 bases). The CDR3 consists of 12 residues. Trimming took 5 bases from V and 6 from J, leaving 10 bases between them. Germline CDR1 reads SNHLY; CDR2 reads FYNNEI. Written as DNA, the CDR3 is TGTGCCAGCAGTACAGGGTACGATGGCTACACCTTC. Translating it yields CASSTGYDGYTF.

J is TRBJ2-7 and V is TRBV7-9; TRBD2 matches 10 bases. V shed 5 bases, J shed 3 bases, and the junction held 7 bases outside the gene matches. The CDR3 has 15 amino acids. Germline CDR1 reads SEHNR; CDR2 reads FQNEAQ (reference sequence). The CDR3, as DNA: TGTGCCAGCAGCAAAATAACTAGCGGGAACTACGAGCAGTACTTC. Translated, it gives CASSKITSGNYEQYF.

This clone was seen a few times. The chain has TRBV10-3 and TRBJ1-6; TRBD1 matches at 10 bases. CDR1 ENHRY and CDR2 SYGVKD come from the germline V gene. With V trimmed by 4 bases and J by 9 bases, 6 bases remained unmatched. There are 15 residues in the CDR3. The CDR3 reads CAISGGTGEASPLHF. As DNA, the CDR3 is TGTGCCATCAGTGGGGGGACAGGGGAAGCTTCACCCCTCCACTTT.